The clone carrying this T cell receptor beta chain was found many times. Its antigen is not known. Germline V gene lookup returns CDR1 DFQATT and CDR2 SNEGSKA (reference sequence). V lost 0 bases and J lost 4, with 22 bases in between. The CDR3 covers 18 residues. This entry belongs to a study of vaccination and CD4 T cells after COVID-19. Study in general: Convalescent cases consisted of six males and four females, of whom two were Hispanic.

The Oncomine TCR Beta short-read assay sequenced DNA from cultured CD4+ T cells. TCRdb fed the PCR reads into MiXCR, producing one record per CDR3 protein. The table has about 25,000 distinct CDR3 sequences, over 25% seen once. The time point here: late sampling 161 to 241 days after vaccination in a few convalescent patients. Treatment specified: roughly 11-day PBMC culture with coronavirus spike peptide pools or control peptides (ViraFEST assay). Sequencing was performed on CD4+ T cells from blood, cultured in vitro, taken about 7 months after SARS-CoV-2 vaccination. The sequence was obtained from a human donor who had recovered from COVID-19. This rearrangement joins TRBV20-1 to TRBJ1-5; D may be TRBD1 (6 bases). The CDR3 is CSAREGRRGGSLNQPQHF. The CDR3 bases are TGCAGTGCTAGAGAGGGCCGACGTGGGGGCAGTCTTAATCAGCCCCAGCATTTT.